Following are 9 T cell receptor beta chains from one sample sequenced in a study of OX40 agonist ivuxolimab in advanced cancers. Data came from immunoSEQ multiplex PCR; TCRdb stores just in-frame clones and leaves some out. The sample gives some 40,000 clones, about 89% of which show up once; 29% is in the top ten. The sample in question was CD4+ or CD8+ T cells sorted from blood, obtained in a trial of the OX40 agonist ivuxolimab. The receptors shown here come from an adult with an advanced solid tumor such as melanoma, head and neck, liver or kidney cancer.

This chain uses TRBV28 with TRBJ2-3; TRBD2 aligns across 10 bases. V dropped 10 bases and J dropped 5; count of bases not matched to a gene: 21. Germline CDR1 reads MDHEN; CDR2 reads SYDVKM. The CDR3 covers 18 residues. In DNA form, the CDR3 reads TGTGCCACCGAACAATTGGCGGCTAGCGGGAGTGGTGGAGATACGCAGTATTTT. It codes for CATEQLAASGSGGDTQYF.

The rearrangement links TRBV27 to TRBJ1-2; D is undetermined. CDR1 is MNHEY, CDR2 SMNVEV, per germline (reference sequence). The CDR3 has 15 residues. V gave up 6 bases and J gave up 4 bases, with 18 bases separating them. DNA for the CDR3: TGTGCCAGCAGCCCCGTCGACGATAGGTCCTATGGCTACACCTTC. Amino acid sequence: CASSPVDDRSYGYTF.

The sample holds one count of this clone. The chain carries TRBV28 and TRBJ2-7; no firm D call. The CDR3 extends over 14 amino acids. V lost 3 bases to trimming and J lost 7 bases, with 16 bases between them. CDR1 is MDHEN and CDR2 is SYDVKM in the germline V gene. The CDR3 DNA reads as TGTGCCAGCAGTTTGAACGGGCCACCTCGTGAGCAGTACTTC. It translates to CASSLNGPPREQYF.

This clone was seen only once. An end of the junction differs from the germline gene, which may be a read error. The chain has TRBV4-1 and TRBJ1-5, with D unresolved. The CDR3 length is 15 residues. The germline V gene has CDR1 MGHRA and CDR2 YSYEKL. CDR3 nucleotides: TGCGCCAGCAGTCAAGTTGCCGGAAGTAATCAGCCCCAGCATTTT. It is translated as CASSQVAGSNQPQHF.

The chain has TRBV4-3 and TRBJ2-2; no definite D call. Trimming shortened V by 1 base and J by 4 bases, and 16 bases separated the two germline ends. The CDR3 length is 17 residues. Looked up from germline, CDR1 is LGHNA and CDR2 is YSLEER. CDR3 region: CASSQALFDKGTGELFF. CDR3 DNA: TGCGCCAGCAGCCAAGCCCTTTTTGACAAGGGCACCGGGGAGCTGTTTTTT.

The genes are TRBV29-1 and TRBJ2-1; a weak D match, TRBD1 (8 bases). In germline, CDR1 is SQVTM, CDR2 ANQGSEA. V gave up 5 bases and J gave up 4 bases, with 15 bases separating them. The CDR3 sequence is 14 residues long. The CDR3 DNA is TGCAGCGTTTTAGGACAGGGAGGGTACAATGAGCAGTTCTTC. As protein: CSVLGQGGYNEQFF.

This chain joins TRBV5-4 and TRBJ2-1; D might be TRBD2 (6 bases). CDR1 SGHNT and CDR2 YYREEE come from the germline V gene (reference sequence). The CDR3 runs 19 residues. V lost 4 bases, J lost 0 bases, and 23 bases lay in between. This CDR3 is CASSPPPGLPSSSYNEQFF. The CDR3 nucleotides read TGTGCCAGCAGCCCTCCACCGGGACTGCCTTCGAGCTCCTACAATGAGCAGTTCTTC.

The CDR3 DNA reads TGCGCCAGCAGCTTGGCCTTTGGGCGAGAGACCCAGTACTTC. Protein: CASSLAFGRETQYF. The rearrangement links TRBV5-1 to TRBJ2-5; the D is unclear. The CDR3 has 14 residues. With 0 bases removed from V and 4 bases from J, the gap between germline ends came to 10 bases. CDR1 SGHRS and CDR2 YFSETQ come from the germline V gene. The full variable domain, with the rest looked up from reference TRBV5-1 and TRBJ2-5, is KAGVTQTPRYLIKTRGQQVTLSCSPISGHRSVSWYQQTPGQGLQFLFEYFSETQRNKGNFPGRFSGRQFSNSRSEMNVSTLELGDSALYLCASSLAFGRETQYFGPGTRLLVL.

The chain couples TRBV9 to TRBJ2-1; D not certain. This CDR3 has 13 amino acids. The V gene lost 0 bases and the J gene lost 6 bases, with 7 bases spanning the gap. Per the germline V gene, CDR1 is SGDLS and CDR2 is YYNGEE. The CDR3 is CASSVDPVNEQFF. The CDR3 bases are TGTGCCAGCAGCGTAGACCCCGTCAATGAGCAGTTCTTC.